One sample yielded the 2 T cell receptor beta chains listed below, sequenced in a study of blood T cell repertoires in COVID-19. Clones were read by immunoSEQ multiplex PCR, and TCRdb kept only the in-frame ones, dropping some. The sample includes around 43,000 clones, roughly 80% of them seen just once. The sample consisted of peripheral blood. The receptors shown here come from a man between 65 and 85 years old with acute or convalescent COVID-19.

This clone was seen only a few times. The gene calls are TRBV5-1 and TRBJ2-7, with D unclear. V lost 1 base and J 2 bases, leaving 7 bases between the germline ends. The CDR3 length is 13 residues. Germline V CDR1 and CDR2: SGHRS, YFSETQ. CDR3 loop: CASSLNFAYEQYF. CDR3 coding DNA: TGCGCCAGCAGCTTGAATTTCGCCTACGAGCAGTACTTC.

The chain combines TRBV4-1 with TRBJ2-3, with unresolved D. The CDR3 has 14 residues. The germline V and J ends were trimmed by 3 bases and 4 bases, with 11 bases remaining between them. Germline CDR1 MGHRA, CDR2 YSYEKL. In nucleotides, the CDR3 is TGCGCCAGCAGCCAGAATATTGGCCCAGATACGCAGTATTTT. Its protein product is CASSQNIGPDTQYF.